The present entry profiles one T cell receptor (beta chain) with its context. Its antigen has not been determined. Within one base of it there is no much larger clone, and no base qualities were kept. Other DNA sequences in this sample translate to the same CDR3. The data are from a study of blood T cell repertoires in COVID-19 (dated by TCRdb to the early 2020s). About the investigation overall: Samples covering the acute and convalescent phases of COVID-19 were provided by collaborators in the United States, Italy and Spain. The prospective study material was composed of cDNA or gDNA derived from T cells, B-cell-depleted T cells, or PBMCs. Subjects who had been exposed to COVID-19, were actively infected with it, or had recovered from it provided the deeply sampled blood TCRbeta repertoires that made up the dataset. The repertoires were released in a freely available public database intended as a resource for research on the immune response to SARS-CoV-2. The samples were drawn from the first 160 participants of the ongoing ImmuneRACE study and from 1,254 subjects provided by 6 global collaborators. The sample metadata nearly always contained a de-identified subject ID, COVID-19 status, age in years and sex. Where available, HLA class I and class II types were taken from metadata supplied by the sample provider and were not determined by assay-based typing. What the research found in general, with its limitations: How much clinical and demographic metadata was included differed by source and by participant, and the metadata was provided uncurated.

TCRbeta CDR3 regions were amplified from genomic DNA using the immunoSEQ Assay, a bias-controlled multiplex PCR. From the authors' description of their analysis: Nucleated cell counts per sample were estimated from amplification of reference gene primers within the assay. To quantify the absolute abundance of each unique TCRbeta CDR3 rearrangement, sequence reads were collapsed and filtered. For each sample, productive Simpson clonality was calculated as the square root of Simpson's diversity index across productive rearrangements. The immuneACCESS repertoire file appears here via TCRdb, limited to in-frame rearrangements. These files lack a portion of the clones; in checked studies, under half of the deficit traces to unresolved V genes, and the cause of the others is not known. The DNA gave D and trimming, while V, J and clone size come from that table. The sample table shows tens of thousands of clones, and around 89% are seen once. About 5% of the sample rests with the top ten.

CDR3 length: 15 amino acids, cysteine to phenylalanine. Of the read, only the CDR3 DNA is kept; its 45 bases are in frame from base 1. The germline V gene yields SGHTA for CDR1 and FQGNSA for CDR2. Trimmed from V: 3 bases; trimmed from J: 2 bases; junction bases lacking a gene match: 0. Whole blood was collected in K2EDTA tubes by collaborating institutions according to the institutions' own protocols. For TCRbeta analysis, collaborators shipped samples in one of three forms: frozen whole blood, isolated PBMCs, or DNA extracted from either of those sample types. Sequencing input: peripheral blood. The V and J segments used are TRBV7-2 and TRBJ1-3, with TRBD1 matching 11 junction bases. This sequence originates from a middle-aged man with acute or convalescent COVID-19. The DNA sequence is as follows: TGTGCCAGCAGCTTGGACAGGGGGCCTGGAAACACCATATATTTT. The resulting protein is CASSLDRGPGNTIYF.